The 2 T cell receptor beta chains in this list originate from one sample, sequenced in a study of cytomegalovirus exposure and HLA in healthy donors. With 60 Vbeta and 13 Jbeta primers, the PCR was carried out. Libraries were prepared by immunoSEQ multiplex PCR; TCRdb keeps only in-frame clonotypes and omits some of them. The table has about 100,000 clones, around 86% seen once. The sequenced material came from PBMCs. The source of these receptors is a woman in her 70s in good health and CMV-seropositive.

The rearrangement uses TRBV5-1 and TRBJ1-5; 7 bases align to TRBD1. J gave up 7 bases and V 0 bases, and 4 bases lay outside the gene matches. Germline CDR1 is SGHRS and CDR2 is YFSETQ. The CDR3 spans 14 residues. For the CDR3, the DNA is TGCGCCAGCAGCTTGGGCCCAGGGGGACAGCCCCAGCATTTT. It specifies CASSLGPGGQPQHF.

The genes are TRBV7-3 and TRBJ2-1; D might be TRBD1 (5 bases). The CDR3 is 16 residues long. Germline CDR1 reads SGHTA; CDR2 reads FQGTGA. Between the trimmed V and J ends, which lost 1 base and 6 bases, there was a span of 16 bases. The CDR3 nucleotides are TGTGCCAGCAGCTTAAGGGCTGGGGCGATAGGCAATGAGCAGTTCTTC. Its translation is CASSLRAGAIGNEQFF.